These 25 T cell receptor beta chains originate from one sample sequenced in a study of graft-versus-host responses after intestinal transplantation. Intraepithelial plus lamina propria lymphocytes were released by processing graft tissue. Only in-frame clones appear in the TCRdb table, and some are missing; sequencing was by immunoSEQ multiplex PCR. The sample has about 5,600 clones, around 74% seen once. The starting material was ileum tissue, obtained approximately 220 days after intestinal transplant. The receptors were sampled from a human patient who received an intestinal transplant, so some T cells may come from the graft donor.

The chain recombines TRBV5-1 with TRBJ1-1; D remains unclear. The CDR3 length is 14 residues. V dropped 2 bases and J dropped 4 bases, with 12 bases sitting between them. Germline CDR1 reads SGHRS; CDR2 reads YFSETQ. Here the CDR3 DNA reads TGCGCCAGCAGCTTTGATACGTGGGTCACTGAAGCTTTCTTT. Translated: CASSFDTWVTEAFF.

CDR3 coding DNA: TGTGCCAGCAGTCCAGCGGGGGGGCCGAACAATGAGCAGTTCTTC. It yields the protein CASSPAGGPNNEQFF. V gene TRBV6-1 combines with J gene TRBJ2-1, with TRBD2 matching 10 bases. The germline CDR1 and CDR2 sequences are MNHNS and SASEGT. The CDR3 consists of 15 residues. Trimming at V came to 5 bases and at J to 5 bases, leaving 6 bases not matched to a gene.

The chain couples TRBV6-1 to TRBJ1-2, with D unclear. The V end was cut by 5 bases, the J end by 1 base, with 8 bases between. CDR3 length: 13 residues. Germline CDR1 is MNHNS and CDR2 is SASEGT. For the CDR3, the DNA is TGTGCCAGCAGTTATCAATTTAACTATGGCTACACCTTC. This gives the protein CASSYQFNYGYTF.

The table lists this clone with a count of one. The CDR3 reads CASSSPRTGGSGYTF. DNA of the CDR3: TGTGCCAGCAGCTCCCCCCGGACAGGGGGAAGTGGCTACACCTTC. V usage is TRBV11-3 and J usage is TRBJ1-2, with 10 bases aligning to TRBD1. Germline assignment: CDR1 SGHNT and CDR2 YENEEA. This CDR3 spans 15 amino acids. The trim removed 4 bases at V and 7 bases at J, leaving 9 bases unmatched.

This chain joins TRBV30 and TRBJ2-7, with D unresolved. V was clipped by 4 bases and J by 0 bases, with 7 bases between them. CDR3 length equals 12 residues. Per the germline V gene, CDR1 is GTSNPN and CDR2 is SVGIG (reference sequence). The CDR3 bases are TGTGCCTGGAACACCAACTCCTACGAGCAGTACTTC. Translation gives CAWNTNSYEQYF.

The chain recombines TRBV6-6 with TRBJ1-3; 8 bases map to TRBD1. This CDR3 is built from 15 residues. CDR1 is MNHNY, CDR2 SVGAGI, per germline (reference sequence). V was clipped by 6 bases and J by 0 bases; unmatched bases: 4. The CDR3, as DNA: TGTGCCAGCAGACTAACAGGGGGCTCTGGAAACACCATATATTTT. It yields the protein CASRLTGGSGNTIYF.

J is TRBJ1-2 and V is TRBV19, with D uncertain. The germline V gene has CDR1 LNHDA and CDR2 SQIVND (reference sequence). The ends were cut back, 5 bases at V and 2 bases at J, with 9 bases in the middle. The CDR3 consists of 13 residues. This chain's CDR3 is CASSLSRNYGYTF. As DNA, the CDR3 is TGTGCCAGTAGTCTCTCGAGAAACTATGGCTACACCTTC.

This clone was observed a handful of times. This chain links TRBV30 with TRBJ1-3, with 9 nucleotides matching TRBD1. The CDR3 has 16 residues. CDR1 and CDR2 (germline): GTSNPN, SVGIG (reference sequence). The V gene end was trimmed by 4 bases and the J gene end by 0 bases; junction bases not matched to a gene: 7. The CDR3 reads CAWTRTGAISGNTIYF. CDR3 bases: TGTGCCTGGACCCGGACAGGGGCTATCTCTGGAAACACCATATATTTT.

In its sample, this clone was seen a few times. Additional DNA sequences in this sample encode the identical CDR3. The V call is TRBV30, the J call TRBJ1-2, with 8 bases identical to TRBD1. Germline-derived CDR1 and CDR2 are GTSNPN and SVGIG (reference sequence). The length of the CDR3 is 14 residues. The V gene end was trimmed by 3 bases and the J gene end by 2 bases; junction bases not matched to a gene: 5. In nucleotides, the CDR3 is TGTGCCTGGAGGGCGCGACAGGGGAACTATGGCTACACCTTC. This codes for CAWRARQGNYGYTF.

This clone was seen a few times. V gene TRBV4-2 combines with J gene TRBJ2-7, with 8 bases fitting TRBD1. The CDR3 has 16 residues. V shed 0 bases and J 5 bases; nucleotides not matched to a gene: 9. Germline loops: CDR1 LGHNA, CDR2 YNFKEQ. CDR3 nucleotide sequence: TGTGCCAGCAGCCAAGATGGCCCGGACAGGGCTAACGAGCAGTACTTC. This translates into CASSQDGPDRANEQYF.

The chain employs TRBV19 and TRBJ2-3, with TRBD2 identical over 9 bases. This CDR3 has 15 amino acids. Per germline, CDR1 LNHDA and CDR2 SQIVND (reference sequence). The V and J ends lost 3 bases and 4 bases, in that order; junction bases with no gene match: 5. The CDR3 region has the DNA TGTGCCAGTAGTATGGATAGCGGGGGCCCAGATACGCAGTATTTT. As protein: CASSMDSGGPDTQYF.

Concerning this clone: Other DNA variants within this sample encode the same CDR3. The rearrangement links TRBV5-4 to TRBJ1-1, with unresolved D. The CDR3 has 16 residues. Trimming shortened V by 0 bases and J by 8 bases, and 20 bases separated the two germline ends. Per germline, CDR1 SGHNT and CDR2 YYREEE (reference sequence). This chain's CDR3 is CASSLVRGDKRPEAFF. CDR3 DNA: TGTGCCAGCAGCTTGGTCCGTGGCGACAAGAGGCCGGAAGCTTTCTTT.

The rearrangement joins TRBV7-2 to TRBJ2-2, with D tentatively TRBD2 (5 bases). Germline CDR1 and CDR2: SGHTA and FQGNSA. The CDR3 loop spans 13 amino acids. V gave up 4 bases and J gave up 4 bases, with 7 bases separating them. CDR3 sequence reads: CASSSTSTGELFF. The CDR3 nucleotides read TGTGCCAGCAGCTCCACTAGCACCGGGGAGCTGTTTTTT.

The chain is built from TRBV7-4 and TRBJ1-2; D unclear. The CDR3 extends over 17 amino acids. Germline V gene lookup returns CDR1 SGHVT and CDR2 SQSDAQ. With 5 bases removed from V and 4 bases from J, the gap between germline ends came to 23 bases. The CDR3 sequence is CASSTPSSARKIYGYTF. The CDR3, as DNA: TGTGCCAGCAGCACACCAAGTTCAGCTCGAAAGATCTATGGCTACACCTTC. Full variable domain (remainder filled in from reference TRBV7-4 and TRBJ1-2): GAGVSQSPRYKVAKRGRDVALRCDSISGHVTLYWYRQTLGQGSEVLTYSQSDAQRDKSGRPSGRFSAERPERSVSTLKIQRTEQGDSAVYLCASSTPSSARKIYGYTFGSGTRLTVV.

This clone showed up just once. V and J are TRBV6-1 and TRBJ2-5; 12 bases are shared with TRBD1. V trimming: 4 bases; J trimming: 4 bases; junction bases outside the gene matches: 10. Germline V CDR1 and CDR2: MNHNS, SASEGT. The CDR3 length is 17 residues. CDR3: CASSARTGTGGRETQYF. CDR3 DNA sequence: TGTGCCAGCAGTGCCCGGACCGGGACAGGGGGCAGAGAGACCCAGTACTTC.

CDR3 residues: CAISGREGPEQYF. The CDR3 bases are TGTGCCATCAGTGGCCGGGAGGGGCCCGAGCAGTACTTC. The chain combines TRBV10-3 with TRBJ2-7; 8 bases agree with TRBD2. The CDR3 is made up of 13 amino acids. CDR1 and CDR2 from the germline V gene are ENHRY and SYGVKD. V gave up 4 bases and J gave up 6 bases; unmatched junction bases: 5.

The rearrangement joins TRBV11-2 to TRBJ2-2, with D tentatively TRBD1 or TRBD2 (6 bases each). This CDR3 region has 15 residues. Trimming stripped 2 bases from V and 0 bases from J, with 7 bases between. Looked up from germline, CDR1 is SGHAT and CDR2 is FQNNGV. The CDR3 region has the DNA TGTGCCAGCAGCTTAAGGGGGGCGAACACCGGGGAGCTGTTTTTT. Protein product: CASSLRGANTGELFF.

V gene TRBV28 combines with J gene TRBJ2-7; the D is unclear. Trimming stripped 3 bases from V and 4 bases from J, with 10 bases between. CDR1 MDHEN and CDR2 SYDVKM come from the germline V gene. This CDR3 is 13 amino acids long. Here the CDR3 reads CASSFVQKYEQYF. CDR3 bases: TGTGCCAGCAGTTTCGTACAGAAATACGAGCAGTACTTC.

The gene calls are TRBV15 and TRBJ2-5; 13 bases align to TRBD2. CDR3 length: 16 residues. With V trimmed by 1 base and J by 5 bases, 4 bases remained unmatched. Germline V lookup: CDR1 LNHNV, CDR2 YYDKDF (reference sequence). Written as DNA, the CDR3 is TGTGCCACCAGCAGAGTGGGACTAGCGGGGTGGGAGACCCAGTACTTC. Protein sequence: CATSRVGLAGWETQYF.

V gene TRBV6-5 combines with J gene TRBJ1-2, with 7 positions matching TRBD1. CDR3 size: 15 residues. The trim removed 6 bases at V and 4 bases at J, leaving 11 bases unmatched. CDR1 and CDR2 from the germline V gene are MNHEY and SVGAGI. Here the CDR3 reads CASRDSKQGTYGYTF. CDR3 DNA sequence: TGTGCCAGCAGGGACTCAAAACAGGGGACCTATGGCTACACCTTC.

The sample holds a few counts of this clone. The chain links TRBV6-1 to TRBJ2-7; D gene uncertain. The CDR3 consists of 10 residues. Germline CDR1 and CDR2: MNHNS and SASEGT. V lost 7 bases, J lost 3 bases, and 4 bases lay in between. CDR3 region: CASTLYEQYF. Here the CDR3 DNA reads TGTGCCAGCACCCTCTACGAGCAGTACTTC.

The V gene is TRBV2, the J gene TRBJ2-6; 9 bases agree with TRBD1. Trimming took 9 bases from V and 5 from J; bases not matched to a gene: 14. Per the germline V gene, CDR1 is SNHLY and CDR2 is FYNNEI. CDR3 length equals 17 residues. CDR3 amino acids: CAREIRTGAGRANVLTF. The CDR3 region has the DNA TGTGCCAGGGAAATCAGGACAGGGGCCGGGAGGGCCAACGTCCTGACTTTC. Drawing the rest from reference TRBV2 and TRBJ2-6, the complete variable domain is EPEVTQTPSHQVTQMGQEVILRCVPISNHLYFYWYRQILGQKVEFLVSFYNNEISEKSEIFDDQFSVERPDGSNFTLKIRSTKLEDSAMYFCAREIRTGAGRANVLTFGAGSRLTVL.

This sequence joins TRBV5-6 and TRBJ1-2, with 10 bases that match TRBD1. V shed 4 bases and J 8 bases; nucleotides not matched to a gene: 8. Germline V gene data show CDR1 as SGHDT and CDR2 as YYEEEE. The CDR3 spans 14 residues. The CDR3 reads CASSRDRGVYGYTF. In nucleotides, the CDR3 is TGTGCCAGCAGCCGGGACAGGGGAGTATACGGCTACACCTTC.

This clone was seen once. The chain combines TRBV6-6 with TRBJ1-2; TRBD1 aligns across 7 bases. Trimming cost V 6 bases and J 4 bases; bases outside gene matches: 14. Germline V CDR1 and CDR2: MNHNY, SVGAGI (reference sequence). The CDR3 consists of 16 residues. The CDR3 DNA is TGTGCCAGCAGCCAAAGAACACAGGGGCCACTCTATGGCTACACCTTC. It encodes CASSQRTQGPLYGYTF.

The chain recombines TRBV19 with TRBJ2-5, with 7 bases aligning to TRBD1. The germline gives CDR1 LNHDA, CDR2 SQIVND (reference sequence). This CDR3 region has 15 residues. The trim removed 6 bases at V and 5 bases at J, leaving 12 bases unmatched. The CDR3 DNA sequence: TGTGCCAGTAGGACACGAACAGGGGCCGGGGAGACCCAGTACTTC. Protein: CASRTRTGAGETQYF.